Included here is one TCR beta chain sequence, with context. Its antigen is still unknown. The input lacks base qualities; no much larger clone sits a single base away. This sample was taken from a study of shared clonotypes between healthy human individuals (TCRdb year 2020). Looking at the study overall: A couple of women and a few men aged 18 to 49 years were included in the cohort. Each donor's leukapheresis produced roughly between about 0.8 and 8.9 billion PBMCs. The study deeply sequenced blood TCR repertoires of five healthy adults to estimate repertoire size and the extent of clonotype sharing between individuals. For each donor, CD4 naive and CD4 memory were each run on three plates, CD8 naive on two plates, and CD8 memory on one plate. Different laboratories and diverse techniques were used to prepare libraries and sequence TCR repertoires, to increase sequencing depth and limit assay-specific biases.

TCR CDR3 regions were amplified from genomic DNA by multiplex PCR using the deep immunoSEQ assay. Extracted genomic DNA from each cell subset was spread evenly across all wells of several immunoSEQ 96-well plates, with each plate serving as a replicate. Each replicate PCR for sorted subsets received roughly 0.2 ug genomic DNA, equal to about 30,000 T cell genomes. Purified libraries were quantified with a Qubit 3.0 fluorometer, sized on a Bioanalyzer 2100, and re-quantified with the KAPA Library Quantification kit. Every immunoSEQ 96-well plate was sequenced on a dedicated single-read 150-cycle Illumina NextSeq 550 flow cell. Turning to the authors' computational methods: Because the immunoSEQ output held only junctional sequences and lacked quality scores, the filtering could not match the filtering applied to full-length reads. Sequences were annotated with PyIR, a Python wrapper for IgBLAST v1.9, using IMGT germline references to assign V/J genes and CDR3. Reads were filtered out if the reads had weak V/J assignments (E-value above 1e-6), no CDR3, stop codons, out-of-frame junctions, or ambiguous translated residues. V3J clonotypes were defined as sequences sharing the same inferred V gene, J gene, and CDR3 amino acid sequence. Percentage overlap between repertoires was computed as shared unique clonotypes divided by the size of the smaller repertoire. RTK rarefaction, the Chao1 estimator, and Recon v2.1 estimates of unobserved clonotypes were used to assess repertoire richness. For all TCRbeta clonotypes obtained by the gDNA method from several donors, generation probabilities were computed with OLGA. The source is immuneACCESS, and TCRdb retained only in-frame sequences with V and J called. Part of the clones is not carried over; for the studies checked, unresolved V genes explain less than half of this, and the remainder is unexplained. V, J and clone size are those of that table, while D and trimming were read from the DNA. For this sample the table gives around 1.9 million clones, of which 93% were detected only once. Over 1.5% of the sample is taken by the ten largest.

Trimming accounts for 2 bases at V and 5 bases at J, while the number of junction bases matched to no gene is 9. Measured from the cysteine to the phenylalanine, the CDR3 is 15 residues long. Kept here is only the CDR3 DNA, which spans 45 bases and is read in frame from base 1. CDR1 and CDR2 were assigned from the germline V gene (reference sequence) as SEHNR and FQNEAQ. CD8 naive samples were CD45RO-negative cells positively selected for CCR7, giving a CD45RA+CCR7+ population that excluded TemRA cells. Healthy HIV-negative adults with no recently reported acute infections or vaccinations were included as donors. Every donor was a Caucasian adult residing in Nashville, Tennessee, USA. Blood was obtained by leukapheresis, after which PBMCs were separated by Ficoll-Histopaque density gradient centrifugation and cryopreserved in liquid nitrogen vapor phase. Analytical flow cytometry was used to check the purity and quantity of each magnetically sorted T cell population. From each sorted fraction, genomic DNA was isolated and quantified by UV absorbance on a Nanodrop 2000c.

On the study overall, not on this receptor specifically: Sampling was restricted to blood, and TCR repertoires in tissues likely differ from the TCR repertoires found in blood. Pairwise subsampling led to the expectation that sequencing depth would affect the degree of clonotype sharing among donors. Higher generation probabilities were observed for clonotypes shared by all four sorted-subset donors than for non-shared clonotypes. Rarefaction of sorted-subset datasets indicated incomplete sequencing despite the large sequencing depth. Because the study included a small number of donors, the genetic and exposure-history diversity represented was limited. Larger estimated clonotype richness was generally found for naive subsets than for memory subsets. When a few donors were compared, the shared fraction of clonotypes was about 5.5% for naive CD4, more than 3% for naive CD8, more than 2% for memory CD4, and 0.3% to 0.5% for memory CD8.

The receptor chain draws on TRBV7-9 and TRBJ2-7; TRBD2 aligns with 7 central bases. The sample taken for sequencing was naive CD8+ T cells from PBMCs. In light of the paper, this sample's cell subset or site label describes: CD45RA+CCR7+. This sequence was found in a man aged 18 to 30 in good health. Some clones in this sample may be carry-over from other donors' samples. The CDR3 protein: CASSLISGGRHEQYF. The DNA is TGTGCCAGCAGCTTAATTTCGGGAGGCAGGCACGAGCAGTACTTC.